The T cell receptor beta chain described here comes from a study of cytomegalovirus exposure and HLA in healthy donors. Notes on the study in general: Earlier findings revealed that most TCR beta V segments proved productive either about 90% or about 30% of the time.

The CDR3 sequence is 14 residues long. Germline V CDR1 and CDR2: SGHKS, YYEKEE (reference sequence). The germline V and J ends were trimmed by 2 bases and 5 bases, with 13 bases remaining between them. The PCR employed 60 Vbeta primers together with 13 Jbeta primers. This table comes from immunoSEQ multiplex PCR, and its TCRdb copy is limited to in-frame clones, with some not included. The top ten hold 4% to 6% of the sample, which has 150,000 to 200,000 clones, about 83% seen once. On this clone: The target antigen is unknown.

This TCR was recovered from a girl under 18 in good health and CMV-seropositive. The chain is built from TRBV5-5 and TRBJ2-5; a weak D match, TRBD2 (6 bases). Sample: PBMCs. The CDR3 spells CASSFVLARETQYF. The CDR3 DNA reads TGTGCCAGCAGCTTCGTCCTAGCGAGGGAGACCCAGTACTTC. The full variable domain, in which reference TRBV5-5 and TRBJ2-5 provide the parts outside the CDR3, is DAGVTQSPTHLIKTRGQQVTLRCSPISGHKSVSWYQQVLGQGPQFIFQYYEKEERGRGNFPDRFSARQFPNYSSELNVNALLLGDSALYLCASSFVLARETQYFGPGTRLLVL.